This TCR beta chain was observed in a study of blood T cell repertoires in COVID-19. On the study more broadly: The United States, Italy and Spain provided the acute and convalescent COVID-19 samples. PBMCs, B-cell-depleted T cells, or T cells were the source of the cDNA or gDNA that made up the material.

Trimming stripped 5 bases from V and 6 bases from J, with 9 bases between. Germline CDR1 is MNHEY and CDR2 is SMNVEV (reference sequence). CDR3 length: 12 residues. Authors' processing steps: Amplification with reference gene primers provided the estimates of nucleated cell counts. Profiled with immunoSEQ multiplex PCR; TCRdb holds only in-frame clones, not every one. The V and J calls and clone size are taken from that table; D and trimming were inferred from the DNA. Found here are 250,000 to 350,000 clones, approximately 85% of them singletons; the top ten hold under 2%. The sequenced material came from peripheral blood. The receptor's source is a woman aged 50 to 60 with acute or convalescent COVID-19. This rearrangement joins TRBV27 to TRBJ2-3; TRBD2 is a possible D gene (5 bases). The CDR3: CASSARGDTQYF. CDR3 nucleotide sequence: TGTGCCAGCAGTGCCCGCGGGGATACGCAGTATTTT.